The 20 T cell receptor beta chains listed next were all sequenced from one sample in a study of T cells in Graves' hyperthyroidism and ophthalmopathy. Regions amplified from RNA transcripts were the TCR beta CDR3 regions. RT-PCR in the first round (using the HTBI primer set) targeted the TCR CDR3. TCRdb reprocessed the multiplex PCR reads with MiXCR, giving one entry per CDR3 protein. The table includes fewer than 650,000 distinct CDR3 sequences, 14% to 15% detected once. The sample comprised blood. These receptors all come from a middle-aged woman with Graves' ophthalmopathy.

The table lists this clonotype with many counts. The V and J genes are TRBV3-1 and TRBJ2-2; D possibly matches TRBD1 or TRBD2 (5 bases each). V lost 3 bases and J 3 bases, leaving 14 bases between the germline ends. Per the germline V gene, CDR1 is LGHDT and CDR2 is YNNKEL (reference sequence). This CDR3 contains 16 residues. The CDR3 DNA follows: TGTGCCAGCAGCCATCACTGGGGGACGGACACCGGGGAGCTGTTTTTT. Its protein is CASSHHWGTDTGELFF.

The chain has TRBV6-4 and TRBJ2-5; TRBD1 matches 7 bases. CDR3 length: 18 residues. Germline trimming cut 5 bases from V and 4 bases from J; bases unmatched to any gene: 19. The germline V gene encodes CDR1 MRHNA and CDR2 SNTAGT. CDR3 sequence: CASSTWGRGFGVGETQYF. DNA for the CDR3: TGTGCCAGCAGTACGTGGGGCAGGGGGTTCGGAGTTGGAGAGACCCAGTACTTC.

V gene TRBV19 combines with J gene TRBJ1-2; possible D gene TRBD1, 5 bases. The germline V and J ends were trimmed by 6 bases and 1 base, with 18 bases remaining between them. CDR1 LNHDA and CDR2 SQIVND come from the germline V gene (reference sequence). The CDR3 totals 16 residues. CDR3 bases: TGTGCCAGTAGAACGGTAGCGACAGCGGGTAACTATGGCTACACCTTC. It specifies CASRTVATAGNYGYTF.

This clonotype was seen at least ten times. This chain connects TRBV6-2 or TRBV6-3 to TRBJ2-2, with D unclear. V lost 5 bases and J 2 bases, leaving 6 bases between the germline ends. This CDR3 comprises 13 residues. The germline gives CDR1 MNHEY, CDR2 SVGEGT. CDR3 sequence reads: CASSGINTGELFF. The DNA for the CDR3 is TGTGCCAGCAGTGGAATAAACACCGGGGAGCTGTTTTTT.

This clonotype has just a few counts. The chain joins TRBV28 to TRBJ2-7; no firm D call. Trimming left V 6 bases short and J 0 bases short, with 15 bases between. Germline V lookup: CDR1 MDHEN, CDR2 SYDVKM. The CDR3 covers 15 residues. CDR3 sequence reads: CASRPRLDLSYEQYF. CDR3 nucleotides: TGTGCCAGCAGACCAAGACTCGATCTCTCCTACGAGCAGTACTTC.

Ten or more counts support this clonotype. J is TRBJ2-2 and V is TRBV28, with 9 positions matching TRBD1. Germline lookup yields CDR1 MDHEN and CDR2 SYDVKM. The CDR3 has 15 amino acids. V trimming: 5 bases; J trimming: 4 bases; junction bases outside the gene matches: 5. CDR3 coding DNA: TGTGCCAGCAGTCGTCGGGACAGGGTCACCGGGGAGCTGTTTTTT. It codes for CASSRRDRVTGELFF.

This clonotype appeared many times. The chain uses TRBV30 and TRBJ2-5; D gene ambiguous. V was cut by 0 bases and J by 2 bases, with 7 bases left in between. The CDR3 runs 13 residues. CDR1 is GTSNPN, CDR2 SVGIG, per germline (reference sequence). The CDR3: CAWSVPGQETQYF. CDR3 nucleotides: TGTGCCTGGAGTGTACCCGGACAAGAGACCCAGTACTTC.

This clonotype was picked up many times. This rearrangement joins TRBV19 to TRBJ2-7; D perhaps matches TRBD1 (6 bases). The CDR3 has 14 amino acids. V lost 7 bases and J 6 bases, leaving 19 bases between the germline ends. In germline, CDR1 is LNHDA, CDR2 SQIVND (reference sequence). DNA of the CDR3: TGTGCCAGTATTCCGGGACAAGGGGCGGGCGAGCAGTACTTC. It translates to CASIPGQGAGEQYF. The variable domain in full, completed from reference TRBV19 and TRBJ2-7, reads DGGITQSPKYLFRKEGQNVTLSCEQNLNHDAMYWYRQDPGQGLRLIYYSQIVNDFQKGDIAEGYSVSREKKESFPLTVTSAQKNPTAFYLCASIPGQGAGEQYFGPGTRLTVT.

The chain combines TRBV6-1 with TRBJ2-7; D possibly corresponds to TRBD1 (6 bases). The germline CDR1 and CDR2 sequences are MNHNS and SASEGT. The CDR3 has 12 amino acids. V lost 10 bases, J lost 0 bases, and 10 bases lay in between. In DNA, the CDR3 is TGTGCCACGCGGACAGACTCCTACGAGCAGTACTTC. Encoded protein: CATRTDSYEQYF.

The chain couples TRBV6-2 or TRBV6-3 to TRBJ1-5, with D uncertain. V lost 5 bases to trimming and J lost 0 bases, with 8 bases between them. This CDR3 region has 14 residues. Per the germline V gene, CDR1 is MNHEY and CDR2 is SVGEGT. The CDR3 DNA is TGTGCCAGCAGTAGACTCCATAGCAATCAGCCCCAGCATTTT. Its protein is CASSRLHSNQPQHF.

This clonotype was detected once. The CDR3 end shows no conserved phenylalanine or tryptophan, and so a read error is likely. The chain combines TRBV2 with TRBJ1-5; tentative D call: TRBD1 (6 bases). Per the germline V gene, CDR1 is SNHLY and CDR2 is FYNNEI. The ends were cut back, 4 bases at V and 0 bases at J, with 7 bases in the middle. CDR3 size: 14 residues. Here the CDR3 DNA reads TGTGCCAGCAGTGGGACAGTTAGCAATCAGCCCCAGCATTCT. Encoded protein: CASSGTVSNQPQHS.

The table lists this clonotype with a few counts. The J gene is TRBJ2-7, the V gene TRBV27, with D uncertain. Trimming took off 4 bases at V and 3 bases at J, with 19 bases between the two ends. The CDR3 runs 16 residues. The germline gives CDR1 MNHEY, CDR2 SMNVEV (reference sequence). The CDR3 DNA reads TGTGCCAGCAGTTCATTCCCTGGCCCCGTCAGCTACGAGCAGTACTTC. This sequence encodes CASSSFPGPVSYEQYF.

This clonotype was found many times. The V and J genes are TRBV6-5 and TRBJ2-7, with 7 bases that match TRBD1. This CDR3 contains 14 residues. Unmatched junction bases numbered 8, after V lost 5 bases and J lost 4 bases. In germline, CDR1 is MNHEY, CDR2 SVGAGI. CDR3 in DNA: TGTGCCAGCAGTCGGGGACAGCACTCTTACGAGCAGTACTTC. Protein: CASSRGQHSYEQYF.

The chain is built from TRBV4-2 and TRBJ2-5; 8 bases are a match to TRBD2. The CDR3 length is 16 residues. Germline loops: CDR1 LGHNA, CDR2 YNFKEQ. Germline trimming cut 4 bases from V and 2 bases from J; bases unmatched to any gene: 9. The CDR3 DNA sequence: TGTGCCAGCAGCCCCCGCGGGGGGCCGACTCAAGAGACCCAGTACTTC. Amino acid sequence: CASSPRGGPTQETQYF.

This clonotype was counted ten times or more. Mismatch with germline at one junction end may stem from a read error. This chain joins TRBV20-1 and TRBJ1-1; unclear D gene. CDR3 size: 16 residues. Per the germline V gene, CDR1 is DFQATT and CDR2 is SNEGSKA (reference sequence). The CDR3 region is CSARGVFLEGNTETFF. The CDR3 region has the DNA TGCAGTGCTAGAGGAGTCTTCTTAGAAGGGAACACTGAAACTTTCTTT.

This chain connects TRBV14 to TRBJ1-2; TRBD1 matches at 8 bases. After removal of 5 bases from V and 4 bases from J, the junction contained 9 bases not matched to a gene. CDR1 is SGHDN and CDR2 is FVKESK in the germline V gene. This CDR3 region has 15 residues. In DNA form, the CDR3 reads TGTGCCAGCAGCGGAACTTACAGGGGGGGCTATGGCTACACCTTC. This sequence encodes CASSGTYRGGYGYTF.

The V and J genes are TRBV12-3 or TRBV12-4 and TRBJ1-1, with D perhaps matching TRBD1 (6 bases). Trimming stripped 4 bases from V and 0 bases from J, with 15 bases between. The CDR3 has 16 amino acids. Here the CDR3 reads CASSSQRPGVNTEAFF. The CDR3 region has the DNA TGTGCCAGCAGTTCCCAAAGGCCAGGGGTGAACACTGAAGCTTTCTTT.

V is TRBV6-2 or TRBV6-3 and J is TRBJ1-1, with 8 bases aligning to TRBD1. The V gene's germline CDR1 is MNHEY and CDR2 SVGEGT. J lost 3 bases, V lost 8 bases, and 11 bases had no gene match. The length of the CDR3 is 15 residues. CDR3 in DNA: TGTGCCAGCTTAAACCCCAGGGGGCTTGACACTGAAGCTTTCTTT. It yields the protein CASLNPRGLDTEAFF.

This clonotype has a count of ten or more. The rearrangement uses TRBV19 and TRBJ2-2; D not resolved. Germline CDR1 is LNHDA and CDR2 is SQIVND (reference sequence). V lost 5 bases, J lost 0 bases, and 19 bases lay in between. The CDR3 length is 18 residues. CDR3 sequence: CASSHYGRSPSNTGELFF. The DNA for the CDR3 is TGTGCCAGTAGTCATTACGGCAGGTCTCCATCGAACACCGGGGAGCTGTTTTTT.

This clonotype came up many times. CDR3 nucleotides: TGTGCCAGCAGTTTAGGACTAGCGAAAGGGCAGTACTTC. This codes for CASSLGLAKGQYF. V is TRBV12-3 or TRBV12-4 and J is TRBJ2-7; TRBD2 aligns across 8 bases. The CDR3 extends over 13 amino acids. With 1 base clipped from V and 9 bases from J, the junction kept 5 bases outside the gene matches.